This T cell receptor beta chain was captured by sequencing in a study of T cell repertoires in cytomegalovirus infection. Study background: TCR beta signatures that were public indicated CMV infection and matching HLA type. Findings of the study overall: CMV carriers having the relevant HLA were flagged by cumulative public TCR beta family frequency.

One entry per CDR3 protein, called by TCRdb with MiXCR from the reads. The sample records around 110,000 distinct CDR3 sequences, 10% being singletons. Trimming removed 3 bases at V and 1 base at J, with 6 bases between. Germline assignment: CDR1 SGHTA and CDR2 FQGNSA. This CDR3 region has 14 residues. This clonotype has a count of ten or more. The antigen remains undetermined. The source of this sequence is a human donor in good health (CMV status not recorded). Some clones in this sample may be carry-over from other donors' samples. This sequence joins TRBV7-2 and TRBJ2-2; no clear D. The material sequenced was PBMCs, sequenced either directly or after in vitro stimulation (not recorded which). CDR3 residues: CASSLAENTGELFF. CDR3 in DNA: TGTGCCAGCAGCTTGGCGGAGAACACCGGGGAGCTGTTTTTT.